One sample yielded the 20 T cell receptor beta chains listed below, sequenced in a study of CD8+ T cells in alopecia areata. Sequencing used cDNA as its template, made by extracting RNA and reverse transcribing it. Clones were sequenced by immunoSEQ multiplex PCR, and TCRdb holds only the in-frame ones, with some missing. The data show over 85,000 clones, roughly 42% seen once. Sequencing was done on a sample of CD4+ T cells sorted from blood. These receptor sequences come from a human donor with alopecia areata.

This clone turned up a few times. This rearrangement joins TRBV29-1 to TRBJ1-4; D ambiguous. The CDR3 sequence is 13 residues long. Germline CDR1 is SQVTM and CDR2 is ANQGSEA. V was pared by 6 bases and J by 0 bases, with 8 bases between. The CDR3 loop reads CSVLSSTNEKLFF. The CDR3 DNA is TGCAGCGTCCTCTCTTCAACTAATGAAAAACTGTTTTTT.

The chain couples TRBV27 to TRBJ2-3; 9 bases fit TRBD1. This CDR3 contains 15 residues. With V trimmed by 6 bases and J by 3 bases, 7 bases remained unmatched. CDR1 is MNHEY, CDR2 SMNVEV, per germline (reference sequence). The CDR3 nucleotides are TGTGCCAGCAGCCCAATGGGACAGGGAACAGATACGCAGTATTTT. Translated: CASSPMGQGTDTQYF.

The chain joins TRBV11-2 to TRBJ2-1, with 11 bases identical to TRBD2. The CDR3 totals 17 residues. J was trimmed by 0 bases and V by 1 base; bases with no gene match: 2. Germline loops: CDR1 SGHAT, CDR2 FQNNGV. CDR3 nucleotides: TGTGCCAGCAGCTTAGGTACTAGCGGGAGCTCCTACAATGAGCAGTTCTTC. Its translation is CASSLGTSGSSYNEQFF.

Written as DNA, the CDR3 is TGTGCCAGCAGTCCACCGACAGGGATCTACAATCAGCCCCAGCATTTT. This gives the protein CASSPPTGIYNQPQHF. The gene calls are TRBV28 and TRBJ1-5, with 7 bases aligning to TRBD1. With V trimmed by 5 bases and J by 3 bases, 10 bases remained unmatched. The germline V gene has CDR1 MDHEN and CDR2 SYDVKM. The CDR3 is made up of 16 amino acids.

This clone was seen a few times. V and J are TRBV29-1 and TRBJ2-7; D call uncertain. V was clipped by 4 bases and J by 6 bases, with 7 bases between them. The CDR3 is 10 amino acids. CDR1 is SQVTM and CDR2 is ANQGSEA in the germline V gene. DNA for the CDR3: TGCAGCGTTGCTTCTTCCGAGCAGTACTTC. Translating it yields CSVASSEQYF.

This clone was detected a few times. The CDR3: CASSLASRGNEQYF. CDR3 nucleotide sequence: TGCGCCAGCAGCTTGGCGAGTCGAGGCAACGAGCAGTACTTC. The chain links TRBV5-1 to TRBJ2-7; D not certain. The germline CDR1 and CDR2 sequences are SGHRS and YFSETQ. With 0 bases removed from V and 5 bases from J, the gap between germline ends came to 12 bases. The length of the CDR3 is 14 residues.

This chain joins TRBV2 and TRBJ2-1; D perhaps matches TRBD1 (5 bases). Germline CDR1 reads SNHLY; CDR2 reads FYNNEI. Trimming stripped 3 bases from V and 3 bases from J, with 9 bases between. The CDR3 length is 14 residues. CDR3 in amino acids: CASSDSTGYNEQFF. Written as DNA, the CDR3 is TGTGCCAGCAGTGACTCCACAGGCTACAATGAGCAGTTCTTC.

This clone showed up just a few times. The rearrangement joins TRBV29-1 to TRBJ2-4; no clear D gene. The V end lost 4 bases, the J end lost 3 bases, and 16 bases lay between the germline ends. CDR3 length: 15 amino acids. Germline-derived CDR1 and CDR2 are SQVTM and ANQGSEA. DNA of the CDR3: TGCAGCGTTGTGGGAACGACCTACGGCAAAAACATTCAGTACTTC. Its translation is CSVVGTTYGKNIQYF.

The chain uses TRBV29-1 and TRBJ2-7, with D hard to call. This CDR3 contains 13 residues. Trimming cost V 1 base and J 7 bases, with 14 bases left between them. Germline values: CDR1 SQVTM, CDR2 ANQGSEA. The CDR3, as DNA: TGCAGCGTTGAAGGCCCGGGTAAGGGAGAGCAGTACTTC. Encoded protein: CSVEGPGKGEQYF.

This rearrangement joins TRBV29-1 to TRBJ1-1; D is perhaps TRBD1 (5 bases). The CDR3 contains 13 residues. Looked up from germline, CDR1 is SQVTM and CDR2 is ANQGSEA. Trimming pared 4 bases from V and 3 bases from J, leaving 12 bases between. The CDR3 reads CSVGTRADTEAFF. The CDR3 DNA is TGCAGCGTTGGGACAAGGGCGGACACTGAAGCTTTCTTT.

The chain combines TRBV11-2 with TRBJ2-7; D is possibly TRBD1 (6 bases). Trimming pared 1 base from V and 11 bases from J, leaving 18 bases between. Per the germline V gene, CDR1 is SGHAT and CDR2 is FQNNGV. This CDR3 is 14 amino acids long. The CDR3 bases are TGTGCCAGCAGCTTAGGTCCCGGACAGAAAAGGGAGTACTTC. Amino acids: CASSLGPGQKREYF.

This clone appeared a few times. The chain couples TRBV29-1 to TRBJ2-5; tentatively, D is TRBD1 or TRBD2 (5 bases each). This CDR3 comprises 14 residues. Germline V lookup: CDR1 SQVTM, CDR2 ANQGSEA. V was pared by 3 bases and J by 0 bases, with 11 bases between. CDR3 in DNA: TGCAGCGTTGACTCGCTGGGGGACCAAGAGACCCAGTACTTC. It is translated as CSVDSLGDQETQYF.

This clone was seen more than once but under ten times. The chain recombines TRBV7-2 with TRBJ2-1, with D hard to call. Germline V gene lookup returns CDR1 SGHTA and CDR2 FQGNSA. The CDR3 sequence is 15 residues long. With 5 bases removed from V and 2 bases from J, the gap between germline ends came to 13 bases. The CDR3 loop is CASSTTPEPYNEQFF. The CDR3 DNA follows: TGTGCCAGCAGCACCACTCCAGAACCCTACAATGAGCAGTTCTTC. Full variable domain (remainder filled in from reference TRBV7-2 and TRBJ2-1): GAGVSQSPSNKVTEKGKDVELRCDPISGHTALYWYRQSLGQGLEFLIYFQGNSAPDKSGLPSDRFSAERTGGSVSTLTIQRTQQEDSAVYLCASSTTPEPYNEQFFGPGTRLTVL.

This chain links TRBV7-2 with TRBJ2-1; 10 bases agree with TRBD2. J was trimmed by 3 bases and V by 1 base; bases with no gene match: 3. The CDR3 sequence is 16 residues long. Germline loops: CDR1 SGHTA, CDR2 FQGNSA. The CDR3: CASSLDLAGDYNEQFF. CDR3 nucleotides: TGTGCCAGCAGCTTAGATCTAGCGGGGGACTACAATGAGCAGTTCTTC.

The CDR3 sequence: CASSAAGGEQYF. The CDR3 DNA is TGTGCCAGCAGCGCGGCCGGGGGCGAGCAGTACTTC. This sequence joins TRBV9 and TRBJ2-7; possibly TRBD2 for D (6 bases). The length of the CDR3 is 12 residues. Germline CDR1 is SGDLS and CDR2 is YYNGEE. Trimming removed 3 bases at V and 6 bases at J, with 10 bases between.

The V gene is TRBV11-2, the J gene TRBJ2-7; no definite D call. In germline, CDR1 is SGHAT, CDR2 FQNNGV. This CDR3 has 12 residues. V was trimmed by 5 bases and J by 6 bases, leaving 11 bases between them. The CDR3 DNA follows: TGTGCCAGCAGCCTCGATCGTTTCGAGCAGTACTTC. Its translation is CASSLDRFEQYF.

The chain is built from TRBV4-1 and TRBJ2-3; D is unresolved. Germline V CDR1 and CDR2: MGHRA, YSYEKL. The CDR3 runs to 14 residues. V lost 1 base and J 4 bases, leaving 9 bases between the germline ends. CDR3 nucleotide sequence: TGCGCCAGCAGCCAAGTTTACGTCTCAGATACGCAGTATTTT. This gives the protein CASSQVYVSDTQYF.

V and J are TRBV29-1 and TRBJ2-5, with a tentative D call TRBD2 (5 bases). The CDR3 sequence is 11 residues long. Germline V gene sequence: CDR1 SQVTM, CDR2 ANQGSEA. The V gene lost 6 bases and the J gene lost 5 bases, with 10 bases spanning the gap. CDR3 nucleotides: TGCAGCGTGGCCGAGGGTGAGACCCAGTACTTC. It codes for CSVAEGETQYF. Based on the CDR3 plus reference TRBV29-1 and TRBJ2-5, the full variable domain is SAVISQKPSRDICQRGTSLTIQCQVDSQVTMMFWYRQQPGQSLTLIATANQGSEATYESGFVIDKFPISRPNLTFSTLTVSNMSPEDSSIYLCSVAEGETQYFGPGTRLLVL.

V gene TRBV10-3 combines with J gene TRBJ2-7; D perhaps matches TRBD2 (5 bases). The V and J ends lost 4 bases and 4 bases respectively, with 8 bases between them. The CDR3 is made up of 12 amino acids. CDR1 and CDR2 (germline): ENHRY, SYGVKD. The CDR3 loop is CAISGTDYEQYF. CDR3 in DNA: TGTGCCATCAGTGGGACTGATTACGAGCAGTACTTC.

CDR3 nucleotide sequence: TGCAGCGTTGAACCGACAGGGGGCGTTAATGAGCAGTTCTTC. Its translation is CSVEPTGGVNEQFF. This chain links TRBV29-1 with TRBJ2-1, with 10 bases identical to TRBD1. The CDR3 covers 14 residues. V trimming: 2 bases; J trimming: 7 bases; junction bases outside the gene matches: 5. The V gene's germline CDR1 is SQVTM and CDR2 ANQGSEA.